The 23 T cell receptor beta chains below all came from one sample that was sequenced in a study of OX40 agonist ivuxolimab in advanced cancers. Assay: immunoSEQ multiplex PCR; the TCRdb copy retains only in-frame clones and omits some. In the table there are fewer than 30,000 clones, 85% of which are singletons. The source material was CD4+ or CD8+ T cells sorted from blood, sampled in a trial of the OX40 agonist ivuxolimab. Source of these receptors: an adult with an advanced solid tumor such as melanoma, head and neck, liver or kidney cancer.

This clone appeared a single time. The rearrangement joins TRBV27 to TRBJ2-1, with 10 bases aligning to TRBD1. This CDR3 spans 15 amino acids. Germline values: CDR1 MNHEY, CDR2 SMNVEV (reference sequence). Trimming cost V 2 bases and J 3 bases; bases outside gene matches: 1. The chain's CDR3 is CASSLGDRGYNEQFF. The CDR3, as DNA: TGTGCCAGCAGTTTAGGGGACAGGGGCTACAATGAGCAGTTCTTC.

The rearrangement joins TRBV7-2 to TRBJ1-6; 10 nucleotides agree with TRBD1. Germline values: CDR1 SGHTA, CDR2 FQGNSA. CDR3 length: 14 amino acids. V lost 4 bases, J lost 9 bases, and 3 bases stayed unmatched. CDR3 nucleotides: TGTGCCAGCAGCTACGGGACAGGGGTTTCACCCCTCCACTTT. As protein: CASSYGTGVSPLHF.

The V and J genes are TRBV5-1 and TRBJ2-5, with TRBD2 matching over 10 bases. This CDR3 comprises 15 residues. Unmatched junction bases numbered 0, after V lost 0 bases and J lost 1 base. CDR1 and CDR2 from the germline V gene are SGHRS and YFSETQ. The CDR3 DNA is TGCGCCAGCAGCTTGGCTAGCGGGGGCCAAGAGACCCAGTACTTC. This codes for CASSLASGGQETQYF.

The V call is TRBV7-6, the J call TRBJ1-6, with D unclear. Germline assignment: CDR1 SGHVS and CDR2 FNYEAQ. There are 15 residues in the CDR3. Trimming removed 2 bases from V and 7 bases from J, with 12 bases in between. The chain's CDR3 is CASSLTPGSNSPLHF. For the CDR3, the DNA is TGTGCCAGCAGCTTAACACCGGGGTCCAATTCACCCCTCCACTTT.

The rearrangement uses TRBV27 and TRBJ1-2; 9 bases map to TRBD1. Trimming cost V 3 bases and J 4 bases; bases outside gene matches: 9. Germline V gene sequence: CDR1 MNHEY, CDR2 SMNVEV (reference sequence). The CDR3 length is 16 residues. As DNA, the CDR3 is TGTGCCAGCAGTTTGGGGTGGACAGGGGATCCCTATGGCTACACCTTC. Its protein is CASSLGWTGDPYGYTF.

This chain uses TRBV27 with TRBJ2-1; the match to TRBD2 covers 9 bases. Germline CDR1 reads MNHEY; CDR2 reads SMNVEV (reference sequence). The CDR3 has 17 amino acids. Losses at the gene ends were 7 bases for V and 1 base for J; bases not matched to a gene: 11. CDR3 sequence: CASKKAGGLRSYNEQFF. CDR3 nucleotides: TGTGCCAGCAAGAAAGCGGGAGGTCTTAGGTCCTACAATGAGCAGTTCTTC.

This chain connects TRBV9 to TRBJ2-2; D remains ambiguous. The germline CDR1 and CDR2 sequences are SGDLS and YYNGEE. This CDR3 is built from 13 residues. Trimming shortened V by 3 bases and J by 0 bases, and 3 bases separated the two germline ends. The CDR3 loop is CASSAPNTGELFF. For the CDR3, the DNA is TGTGCCAGCAGCGCCCCGAACACCGGGGAGCTGTTTTTT.

This clone showed up just once. The V and J genes are TRBV28 and TRBJ1-5, with 9 nucleotides matching TRBD1. This CDR3 contains 17 residues. Germline CDR1 MDHEN, CDR2 SYDVKM. With 6 bases clipped from V and 1 base from J, the junction kept 10 bases outside the gene matches. CDR3 sequence reads: CASSRGTGSASNQPQHF. CDR3 DNA sequence: TGTGCCAGCAGCCGTGGGACAGGGTCGGCGAGCAATCAGCCCCAGCATTTT.

J is TRBJ2-3 and V is TRBV6-6; D is undetermined. This CDR3 is 11 amino acids long. The germline V gene has CDR1 MNHNY and CDR2 SVGAGI (reference sequence). Trimming removed 5 bases from V and 0 bases from J, with 0 bases in between. The CDR3 protein is CASSSTDTQYF. The CDR3 coding sequence is TGTGCCAGCAGTAGCACAGATACGCAGTATTTT.

The chain employs TRBV11-1 and TRBJ2-1, with D maybe TRBD2 (7 bases). This CDR3 is built from 17 residues. Deletions cut 1 base from V and 8 bases from J, with 21 bases between. CDR1 SGHAT and CDR2 FQDESV come from the germline V gene (reference sequence). The CDR3 coding sequence is TGTGCCAGCAGCTTAGAAGGGGGGGGTAGCGGCCTCCATGAGCAGTTCTTC. Translated, it gives CASSLEGGGSGLHEQFF.

This chain connects TRBV4-1 to TRBJ2-2; D call uncertain. Germline V gene sequence: CDR1 MGHRA, CDR2 YSYEKL. Between the trimmed V and J ends, which lost 0 bases and 8 bases, there was a span of 7 bases. The CDR3 extends over 13 amino acids. The CDR3 protein is CASSQEGQGELFF. The DNA of the CDR3 is TGCGCCAGCAGCCAAGAGGGCCAGGGGGAGCTGTTTTTT.

This clone appeared a single time. The chain is built from TRBV4-2 and TRBJ2-3; no clear D gene. From germline, CDR1 is LGHNA and CDR2 YNFKEQ. V was cut by 5 bases and J by 6 bases, with 9 bases left in between. This CDR3 is built from 12 residues. The CDR3 sequence is CASSNSPDTQYF. CDR3 bases: TGTGCCAGCAGCAATAGCCCGGATACGCAGTATTTT.

This rearrangement joins TRBV7-3 to TRBJ2-7; no clear D gene. CDR1 and CDR2 from the germline V gene are SGHTA and FQGTGA. V was cut by 5 bases and J by 1 base, with 18 bases left in between. The CDR3 sequence is 16 residues long. This chain's CDR3 is CASSPTGMAQSYEQYF. CDR3 DNA sequence: TGTGCCAGCAGCCCGACTGGGATGGCACAATCCTACGAGCAGTACTTC.

This clone is medium-sized in the sample. The V gene is TRBV6-5, the J gene TRBJ1-5, with D possibly TRBD1 on 5 matching bases. The germline V and J ends were trimmed by 4 bases and 0 bases, with 10 bases remaining between them. The CDR3 spans 15 residues. The V gene's germline CDR1 is MNHEY and CDR2 SVGAGI. As DNA, the CDR3 is TGTGCCAGCAGTTCCTTTGGGGGTAGCAATCAGCCCCAGCATTTT. Protein product: CASSSFGGSNQPQHF.

The rearrangement uses TRBV6-5 and TRBJ2-1; D is perhaps TRBD2 (6 bases). The CDR3 is 12 residues long. V lost 0 bases and J 10 bases, leaving 7 bases between the germline ends. Per the germline V gene, CDR1 is MNHEY and CDR2 is SVGAGI. The chain's CDR3 is CASSYSRGEQFF. CDR3 DNA sequence: TGTGCCAGCAGTTACTCCCGGGGGGAGCAGTTCTTC.

This clone has only one observation. The rearrangement joins TRBV15 to TRBJ2-1; 10 positions match TRBD2. The germline gives CDR1 LNHNV, CDR2 YYDKDF (reference sequence). The J segment lost 4 bases and the V segment lost 3 bases, leaving 9 bases of the junction unmatched. The CDR3 contains 17 residues. The DNA of the CDR3 is TGTGCCACCAGCAGCCCAGGAGCGGGGGGGCAATACAATGAGCAGTTCTTC. Protein: CATSSPGAGGQYNEQFF.

V is TRBV9 and J is TRBJ1-5, with 7 positions matching TRBD1. CDR3 size: 13 residues. The junction had 4 bases not matched to a gene; V was cut back by 4 bases and J by 6 bases. In germline, CDR1 is SGDLS, CDR2 YYNGEE. This CDR3 is CASSKTGFQPQHF. In nucleotides, the CDR3 is TGTGCCAGCAGCAAGACAGGGTTTCAGCCCCAGCATTTT.

The chain's CDR3 is CASSYSGGYGGYGYTF. CDR3 DNA sequence: TGTGCCAGCAGTTACTCGGGAGGGTATGGTGGCTATGGCTACACCTTC. The V gene is TRBV6-5, the J gene TRBJ1-2; unclear D gene. The CDR3 loop spans 16 amino acids. The germline V gene encodes CDR1 MNHEY and CDR2 SVGAGI. Trimming removed 0 bases at V and 4 bases at J, with 15 bases between.

J is TRBJ2-3 and V is TRBV4-3, with D possibly matching TRBD2 (7 bases). CDR3 size: 13 residues. CDR1 and CDR2 from the germline V gene are LGHNA and YSLEER. Deletions cut 8 bases from V and 4 bases from J, with 13 bases between. The CDR3 DNA reads TGCGCCAGCGAGGGGGGGACTTCAGATACGCAGTATTTT. Residues: CASEGGTSDTQYF.

The CDR3 region is CASRDRVGNQPQHF. CDR3 nucleotides: TGCGCCAGCAGGGACAGGGTTGGCAATCAGCCCCAGCATTTT. This chain uses TRBV4-1 with TRBJ1-5, with 8 positions matching TRBD1. The CDR3 runs to 14 residues. J was trimmed by 2 bases and V by 6 bases; bases with no gene match: 3. Germline V lookup: CDR1 MGHRA, CDR2 YSYEKL.

As for this clone: At one end, the junction sequence differs from germline, possibly due to a read error. The chain links TRBV28 to TRBJ2-2, with a tentative D call TRBD2 (5 bases). This CDR3 spans 11 amino acids. CDR1 is MDHEN, CDR2 SYDVKM, per germline. CDR3 loop: CASSPRRGAVF. The DNA for the CDR3 is TGTGCCAGCAGTCCCCGACGGGGAGCTGTTTTT.

This chain joins TRBV18 and TRBJ1-3; D remains ambiguous. CDR1 is KGHSH and CDR2 is LQKENI in the germline V gene. V was cut by 6 bases and J by 4 bases, with 13 bases left in between. CDR3 length: 14 amino acids. Here the CDR3 DNA reads TGTGCCAGCTCCGCGGCCCCGTCCGGAAACACCATATATTTT. Encoded protein: CASSAAPSGNTIYF.

This clone was observed a single time. This chain joins TRBV25-1 and TRBJ2-5; D may be TRBD2 (5 bases). This CDR3 is built from 12 residues. Germline-derived CDR1 and CDR2 are MGHDK and SYGVNS. The V gene lost 8 bases and the J gene lost 4 bases, with 11 bases spanning the gap. The chain's CDR3 is CASERAGETQYF. The CDR3, as DNA: TGTGCCAGCGAGAGGGCTGGAGAGACCCAGTACTTC.